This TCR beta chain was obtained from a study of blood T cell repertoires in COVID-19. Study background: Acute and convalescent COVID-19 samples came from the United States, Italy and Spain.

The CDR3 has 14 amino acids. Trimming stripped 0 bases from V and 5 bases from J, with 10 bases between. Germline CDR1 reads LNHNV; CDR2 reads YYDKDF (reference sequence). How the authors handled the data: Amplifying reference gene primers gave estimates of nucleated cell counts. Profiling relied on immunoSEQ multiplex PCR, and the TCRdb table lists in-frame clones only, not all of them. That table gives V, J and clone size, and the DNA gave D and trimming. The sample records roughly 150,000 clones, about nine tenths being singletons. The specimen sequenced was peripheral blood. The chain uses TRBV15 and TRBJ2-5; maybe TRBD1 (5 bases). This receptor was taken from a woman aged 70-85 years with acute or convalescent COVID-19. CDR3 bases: TGTGCCACCAGCAGAGATCAGGGTACCGAGACCCAGTACTTC. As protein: CATSRDQGTETQYF.